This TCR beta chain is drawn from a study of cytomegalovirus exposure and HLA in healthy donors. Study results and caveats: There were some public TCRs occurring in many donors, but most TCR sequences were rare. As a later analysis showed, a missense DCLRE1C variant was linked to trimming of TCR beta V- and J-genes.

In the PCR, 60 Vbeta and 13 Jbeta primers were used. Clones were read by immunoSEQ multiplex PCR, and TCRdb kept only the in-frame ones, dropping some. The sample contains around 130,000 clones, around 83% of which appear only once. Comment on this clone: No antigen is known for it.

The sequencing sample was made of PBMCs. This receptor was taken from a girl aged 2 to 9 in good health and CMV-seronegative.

The CDR3 DNA is TGTGCCAGCAGTGACGGGCGGGGGGCCACAGATACGCAGTATTTT. This sequence encodes CASSDGRGATDTQYF. V is TRBV6-4 and J is TRBJ2-3, with 8 positions matching TRBD2. The length of the CDR3 is 15 residues. The V gene's germline CDR1 is MRHNA and CDR2 SNTAGT. J gave up 2 bases and V 2 bases, and 3 bases lay outside the gene matches.